In this sample, the clone carrying this T cell receptor beta chain turned up many times. No antigen is known for it. This entry belongs to a study of molecular identifiers for immune sequencing clone quantification. Previously described methods with listed TCR primers produced the bulk TCR libraries. TCRdb reanalysed the PCR reads using MiXCR and keeps one entry per CDR3 protein. The sample lists 97,000 or so distinct CDR3 sequences; about 24% were seen once. General observations from the study: Identical TCR molecules can share a barcode, and this sharing could underestimate highly expanded clone sizes.

The V gene lost 5 bases and the J gene lost 6 bases, with 14 bases spanning the gap. CDR3 size: 14 residues. Germline V CDR1 and CDR2: SGHTA, FQGNSA. The rearrangement uses TRBV7-2 and TRBJ1-5; D is undetermined. The receptor's source is a human donor in good health. Some libraries in this study had Jurkat cell RNA spiked in. Material: naive CD8+ T cells from blood, with Jurkat cell RNA spiked in. Stated subset: FACS-sorted CD8+CD4-CCR7+CD45RA+ naive T cells. CDR3 nucleotides: TGTGCCAGCAGCCCAGACCCCGGCCCTCAGCCCCAGCATTTT. It codes for CASSPDPGPQPQHF.